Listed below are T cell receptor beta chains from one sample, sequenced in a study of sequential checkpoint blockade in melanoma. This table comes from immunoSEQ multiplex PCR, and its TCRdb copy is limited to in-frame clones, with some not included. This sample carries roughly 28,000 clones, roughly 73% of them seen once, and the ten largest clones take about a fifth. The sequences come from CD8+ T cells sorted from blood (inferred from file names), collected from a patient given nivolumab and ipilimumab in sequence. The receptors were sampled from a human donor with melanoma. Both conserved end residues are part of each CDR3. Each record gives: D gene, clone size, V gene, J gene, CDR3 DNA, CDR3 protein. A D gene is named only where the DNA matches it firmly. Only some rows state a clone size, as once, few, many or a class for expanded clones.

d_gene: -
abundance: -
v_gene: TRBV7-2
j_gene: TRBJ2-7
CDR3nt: TGTGCCAGCAGCGTCGCCTACGAGCAGTACTTC
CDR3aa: CASSVAYEQYF

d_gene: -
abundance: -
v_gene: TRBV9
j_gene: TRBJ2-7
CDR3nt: TGTGCCAGCAGCGTAGGTCCAAACTCCTACGAGCAGTACTTC
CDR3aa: CASSVGPNSYEQYF

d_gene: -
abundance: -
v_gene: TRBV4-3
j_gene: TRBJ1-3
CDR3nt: TGCGCCAGCAGCCAAGATGGAGGGTACGGAAACACTATATATTTT
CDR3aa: CASSQDGGYGNTIYF

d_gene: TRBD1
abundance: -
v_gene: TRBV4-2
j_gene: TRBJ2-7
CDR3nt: TGTGCCAGCAGCCACGGGACAGACTCCTACGAGCAGTACTTC
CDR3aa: CASSHGTDSYEQYF

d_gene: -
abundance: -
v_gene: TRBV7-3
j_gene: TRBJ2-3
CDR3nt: TGTGCCAGCAGCCTTGGGGCTTCATCCACAGATACGCAGTATTTT
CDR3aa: CASSLGASSTDTQYF

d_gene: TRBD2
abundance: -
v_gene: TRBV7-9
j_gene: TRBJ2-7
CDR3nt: TGTGCCAGCAGCTTCTCCCGGGGGGGATTGCGAGAGCAGTACTTC
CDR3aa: CASSFSRGGLREQYF

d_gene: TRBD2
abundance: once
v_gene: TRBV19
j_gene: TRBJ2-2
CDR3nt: TGTGCCAGTAGTATTTATGTCACTAGCGAAGCCGGGGAGCTGTTTTTT
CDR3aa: CASSIYVTSEAGELFF

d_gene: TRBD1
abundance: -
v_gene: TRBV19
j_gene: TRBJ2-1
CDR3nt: TGTGCCAGTAGTATAGGTACAGGGGAGAGTGAGCAGTTCTTC
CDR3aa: CASSIGTGESEQFF

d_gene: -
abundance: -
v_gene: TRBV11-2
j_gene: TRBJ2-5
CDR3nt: TGTGCCAGCAGCCGAGTTGTCGGGACCCAGTACTTC
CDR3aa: CASSRVVGTQYF

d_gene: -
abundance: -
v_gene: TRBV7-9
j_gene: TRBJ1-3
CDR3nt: TGTGCCAGCAGCTTACCCCGGGATCTAGAGGTGGGAAACACCATATATTTT
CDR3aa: CASSLPRDLEVGNTIYF

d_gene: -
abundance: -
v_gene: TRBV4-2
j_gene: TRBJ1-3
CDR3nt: TGTGCCAGCAGCCAAGATCGGGGGAACTCTGGAAACACCATATATTTT
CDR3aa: CASSQDRGNSGNTIYF

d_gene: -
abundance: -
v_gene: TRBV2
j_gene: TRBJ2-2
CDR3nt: TGTGCCAGCAGTCCCGTTTCAGGGAGTAGCGGAGACACCGGGGAGCTGTTTTTT
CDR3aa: CASSPVSGSSGDTGELFF

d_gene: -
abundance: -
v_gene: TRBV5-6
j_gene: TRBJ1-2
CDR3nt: TGTGCCAGCAGCTTGGCCTTCGGACTGTATGGCTACACCTTC
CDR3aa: CASSLAFGLYGYTF

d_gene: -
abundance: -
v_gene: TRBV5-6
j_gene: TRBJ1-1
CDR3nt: TGTGCCAGCAGCTCGGGACATTACACTGAAGCTTTCTTT
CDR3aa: CASSSGHYTEAFF

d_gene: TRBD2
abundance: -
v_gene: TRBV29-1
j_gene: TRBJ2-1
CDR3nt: TGCAGCGTTGAGGGGGGGGTGCCCTGGGATGAGCAGTTCTTC
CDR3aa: CSVEGGVPWDEQFF

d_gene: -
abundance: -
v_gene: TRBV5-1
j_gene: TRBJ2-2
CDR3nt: TGCGCCAGCAGACACCGGGACACGAACACCGGGGAGCTGTTTTTT
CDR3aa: CASRHRDTNTGELFF

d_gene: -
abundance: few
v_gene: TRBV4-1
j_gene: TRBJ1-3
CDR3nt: TGCGCCAGCAGCCAAGATAGCCGGGGAACTGGAAACACCATATATTTT
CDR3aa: CASSQDSRGTGNTIYF

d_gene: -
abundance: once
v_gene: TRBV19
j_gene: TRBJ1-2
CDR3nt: TGTGCCAGTAGTACCCCCGACGGGAACTATGGCTACACCTTC
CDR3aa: CASSTPDGNYGYTF

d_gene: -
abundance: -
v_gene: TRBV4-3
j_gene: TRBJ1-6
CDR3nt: TGCGCCAGCAGCCAAGATTCTTATTCACCCCTCCACTTT
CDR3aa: CASSQDSYSPLHF

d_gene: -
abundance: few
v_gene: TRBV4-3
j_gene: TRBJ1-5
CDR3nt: TGCGCCAGCAGCCTGTGGAGGACGGAGAATCAGCCCCAGCATTTT
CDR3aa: CASSLWRTENQPQHF

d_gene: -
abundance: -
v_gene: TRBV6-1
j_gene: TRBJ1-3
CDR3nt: TGTGCCAGCAGTGAAGAGAGCTCTGGAAACACCATATATTTT
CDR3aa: CASSEESSGNTIYF

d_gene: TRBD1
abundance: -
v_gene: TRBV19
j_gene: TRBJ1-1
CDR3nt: TGTGCCAGTACCCCAGGGGGCTCAGGCACTGAAGCTTTCTTT
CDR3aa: CASTPGGSGTEAFF

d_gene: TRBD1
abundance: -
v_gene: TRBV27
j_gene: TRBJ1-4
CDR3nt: TGTGCCAGCAAGAAAGCCGGGACAGGGGATGAAAAACTGTTTTTT
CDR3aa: CASKKAGTGDEKLFF

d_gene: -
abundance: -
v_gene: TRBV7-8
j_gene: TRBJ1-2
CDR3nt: TGTGCCAGCAGCTTAGAGGTGGGCGCGTATGGCTACACCTTC
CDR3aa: CASSLEVGAYGYTF

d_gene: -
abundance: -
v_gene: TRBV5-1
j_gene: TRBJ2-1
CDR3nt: TGCGCCAGCAGCCCCCCAGGATCGATGAAGAATGAGCAGTTCTTC
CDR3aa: CASSPPGSMKNEQFF

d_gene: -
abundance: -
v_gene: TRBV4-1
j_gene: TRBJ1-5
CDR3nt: TGCGCCAGCAGCCAGACCGGGACAAGGAGTCAGCCCCAGCATTTT
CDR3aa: CASSQTGTRSQPQHF

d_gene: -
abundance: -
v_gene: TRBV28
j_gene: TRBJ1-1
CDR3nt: TGTGCCAGCAGTTGGACAGAGATGGATACTGAAGCTTTCTTT
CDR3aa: CASSWTEMDTEAFF

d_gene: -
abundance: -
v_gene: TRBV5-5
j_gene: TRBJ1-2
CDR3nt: TGTGCCAGCAGCTCCCCAGGGGCAGGAGTGGGGTCTTATGGCTACACCTTC
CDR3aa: CASSSPGAGVGSYGYTF

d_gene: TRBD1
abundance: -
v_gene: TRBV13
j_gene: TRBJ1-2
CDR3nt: TGTGCCAGCAGCTTCGGAGGACAGGATAACTATGGCTACACCTTC
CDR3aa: CASSFGGQDNYGYTF

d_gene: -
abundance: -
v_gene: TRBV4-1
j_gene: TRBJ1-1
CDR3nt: TGCGCCAGCAGCCAAGGATACTTGACAGGGAACACTGAAGCTTTCTTT
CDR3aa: CASSQGYLTGNTEAFF

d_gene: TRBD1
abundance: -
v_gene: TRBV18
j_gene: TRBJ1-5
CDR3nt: TGTGCCAGCTCACCCCACAGGGGACAGGCGAGCAATCAGCCCCAGCATTTT
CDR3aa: CASSPHRGQASNQPQHF